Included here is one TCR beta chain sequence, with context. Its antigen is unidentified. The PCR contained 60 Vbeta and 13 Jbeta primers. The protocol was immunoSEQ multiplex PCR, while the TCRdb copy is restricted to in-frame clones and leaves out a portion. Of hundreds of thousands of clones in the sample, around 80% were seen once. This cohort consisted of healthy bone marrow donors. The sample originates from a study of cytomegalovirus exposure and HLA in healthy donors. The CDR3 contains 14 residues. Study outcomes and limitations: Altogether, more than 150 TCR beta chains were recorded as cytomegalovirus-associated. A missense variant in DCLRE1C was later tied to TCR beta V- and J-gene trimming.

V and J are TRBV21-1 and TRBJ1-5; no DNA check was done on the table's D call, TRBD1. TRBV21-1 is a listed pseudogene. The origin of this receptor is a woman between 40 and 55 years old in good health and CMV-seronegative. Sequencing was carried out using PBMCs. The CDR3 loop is CASSHRDRNQPQHF. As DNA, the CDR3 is TGTGCCAGCAGCCACCGGGACAGAAATCAGCCCCAGCATTTT.